The clone carrying this TCR beta chain was recorded a few times. What it binds is unknown. The sample originates from a study of response to subunit inactivated influenza vaccine. Whole-study findings and limits: Researchers suggested that each seasonal influenza vaccination recruits few new T cells.

TCRdb called the RT-PCR reads again in MiXCR, with one record for every CDR3 protein. The sample shows some 500,000 distinct CDR3 sequences, about 15% of them seen only once. Looked up from germline, CDR1 is SGHRS and CDR2 is YFSETQ. Trimming removed 2 bases from V and 5 bases from J, with 16 bases in between. CDR3 length equals 15 residues. This clonotype originated in a man aged 50-75 years who received an inactivated influenza vaccine. The chain combines TRBV5-1 with TRBJ1-2, with D hard to call. The sample consisted of CD4+ T cells sorted from PBMCs, taken around 25 months after vaccination. The CDR3: CASSLGIGASYGYTF. Here the CDR3 DNA reads TGCGCCAGCAGCTTAGGAATCGGCGCTTCGTATGGCTACACCTTC.